This TCR beta chain was captured by sequencing in a study of T cell repertoires in cytomegalovirus infection. Turning to the study itself: Public signatures in TCR beta pointed to CMV infection and matching HLA type. Study results and caveats: Pooled public TCR beta family frequency picked out CMV carriers with the relevant HLA. The ex vivo response showed dominance by HLA-C-restricted CMV-specific TCR beta clonotypes.

V was trimmed by 5 bases and J by 0 bases, leaving 12 bases between them. This CDR3 is 15 amino acids long. From germline, CDR1 is SGHVS and CDR2 FNYEAQ. This clonotype was detected a few times. Its antigen is unidentified. TCRdb itself ran the reads through MiXCR, one entry per CDR3 protein. The table lists some 320,000 distinct CDR3 sequences, around 9.5% of them singletons. This clonotype was sampled from a human donor in good health (CMV status not recorded). Some clones in this sample may be carry-over from other donors' samples. The sequencing input was PBMCs. The chain joins TRBV7-6 to TRBJ2-3; D tentatively fits TRBD1 or TRBD2 (5 bases each). CDR3 DNA: TGTGCCAGCAGCCGGGACGGTTCTAGCACAGATACGCAGTATTTT. Its protein is CASSRDGSSTDTQYF.